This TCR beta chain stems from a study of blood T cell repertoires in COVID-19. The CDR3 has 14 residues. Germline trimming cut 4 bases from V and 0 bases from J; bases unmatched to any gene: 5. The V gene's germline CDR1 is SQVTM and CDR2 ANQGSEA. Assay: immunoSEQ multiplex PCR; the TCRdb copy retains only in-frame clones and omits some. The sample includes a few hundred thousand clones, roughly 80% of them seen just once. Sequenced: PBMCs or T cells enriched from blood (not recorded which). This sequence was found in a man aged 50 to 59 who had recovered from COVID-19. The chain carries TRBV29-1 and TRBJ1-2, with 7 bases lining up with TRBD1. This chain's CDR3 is CSVGIGTANYGYTF. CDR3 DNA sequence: TGCAGCGTTGGGATCGGGACAGCTAACTATGGCTACACCTTC. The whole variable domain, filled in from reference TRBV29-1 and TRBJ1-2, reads SAVISQKPSRDICQRGTSLTIQCQVDSQVTMMFWYRQQPGQSLTLIATANQGSEATYESGFVIDKFPISRPNLTFSTLTVSNMSPEDSSIYLCSVGIGTANYGYTFGSGTRLTVV.